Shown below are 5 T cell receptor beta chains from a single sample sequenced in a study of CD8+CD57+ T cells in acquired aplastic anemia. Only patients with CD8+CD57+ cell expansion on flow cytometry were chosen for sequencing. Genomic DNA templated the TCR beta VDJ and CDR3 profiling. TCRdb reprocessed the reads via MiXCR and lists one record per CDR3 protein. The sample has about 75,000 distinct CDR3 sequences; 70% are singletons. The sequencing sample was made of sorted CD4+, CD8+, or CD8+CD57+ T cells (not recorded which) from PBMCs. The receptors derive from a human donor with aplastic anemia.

The CDR3 nucleotides are TGTGCCACCAGCAGAGAAGGACAGGGAAATGAAAAACTGTTTTTT. Translated: CATSREGQGNEKLFF. The chain joins TRBV15 to TRBJ1-4; 8 bases map to TRBD1. Looked up from germline, CDR1 is LNHNV and CDR2 is YYDKDF (reference sequence). The CDR3 loop spans 15 amino acids. The junction had 2 bases not matched to a gene; V was cut back by 0 bases and J by 5 bases. The variable domain in full, completed from reference TRBV15 and TRBJ1-4, reads DAMVIQNPRYQVTQFGKPVTLSCSQTLNHNVMYWYQQKSSQAPKLLFHYYDKDFNNEADTPDNFQSRRPNTSFCFLDIRSPGLGDTAMYLCATSREGQGNEKLFFGSGTQLSVL.

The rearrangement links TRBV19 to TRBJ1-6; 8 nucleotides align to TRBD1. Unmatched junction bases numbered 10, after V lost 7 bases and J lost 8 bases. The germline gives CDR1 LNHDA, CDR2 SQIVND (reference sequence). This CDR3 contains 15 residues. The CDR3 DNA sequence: TGTGCCAGTAAACCTGGGACAGGTATGCATTCACCCCTCCACTTT. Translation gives CASKPGTGMHSPLHF.

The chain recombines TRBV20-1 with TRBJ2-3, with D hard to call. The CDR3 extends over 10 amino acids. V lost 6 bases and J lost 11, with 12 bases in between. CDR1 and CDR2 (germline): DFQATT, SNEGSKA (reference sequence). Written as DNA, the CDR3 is TGCAGTGCGCCTCTGGCCCAGCAGTATTTT. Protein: CSAPLAQQYF.

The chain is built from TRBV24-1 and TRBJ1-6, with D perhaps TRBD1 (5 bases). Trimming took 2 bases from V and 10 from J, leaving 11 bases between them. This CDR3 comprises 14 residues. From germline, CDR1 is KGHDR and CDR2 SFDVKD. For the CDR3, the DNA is TGTGCCACCAGTGATTCTCGGACACTCTCACCCCTCCACTTT. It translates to CATSDSRTLSPLHF.

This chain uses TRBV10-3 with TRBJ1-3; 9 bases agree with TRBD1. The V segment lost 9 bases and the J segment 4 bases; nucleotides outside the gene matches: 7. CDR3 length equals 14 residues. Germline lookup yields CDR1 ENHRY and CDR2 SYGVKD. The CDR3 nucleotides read TGTGCCATAACAGGGGGCTTGACCGGAAACACCATATATTTT. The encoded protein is CAITGGLTGNTIYF.